This T cell receptor beta chain was identified in a study of Graves' ophthalmopathy and Graves' hyperthyroidism. Points from the study as a whole: Progression of ophthalmopathy was predicted by the model with roughly 71% sensitivity and roughly 74% specificity.

Germline lookup yields CDR1 SEHNR and CDR2 FQNEAQ (reference sequence). The CDR3 contains 13 residues. The V and J ends lost 7 bases and 3 bases respectively, with 12 bases between them. In its sample, this clonotype was seen many times. Antigen: not known. Amplified material comprised TCR beta CDR3 regions derived from RNA transcripts. HTBI-primed RT-PCR formed the first round, and a multiplex PCR formed the second. TCRdb itself ran the multiplex PCR reads through MiXCR, one entry per CDR3 protein. The sample has over a million distinct CDR3 sequences; about two fifths are singletons. Sequences were obtained from peripheral blood or thyroid tissue (not recorded which). V is TRBV7-9 and J is TRBJ1-1, with a tentative D call TRBD1 (6 bases). This clonotype was sampled from an adult man with Graves' hyperthyroidism. In DNA form, the CDR3 reads TGTGCCAGCAACACAGGGTCGGACACTGAAGCTTTCTTT. Its translation is CASNTGSDTEAFF. Looking up the rest from reference TRBV7-9 and TRBJ1-1 gives the full variable domain: DTGVSQNPRHKITKRGQNVTFRCDPISEHNRLYWYRQTLGQGPEFLTYFQNEAQLEKSRLLSDRFSAERPKGSFSTLEIQRTEQGDSAMYLCASNTGSDTEAFFGQGTRLTVV.